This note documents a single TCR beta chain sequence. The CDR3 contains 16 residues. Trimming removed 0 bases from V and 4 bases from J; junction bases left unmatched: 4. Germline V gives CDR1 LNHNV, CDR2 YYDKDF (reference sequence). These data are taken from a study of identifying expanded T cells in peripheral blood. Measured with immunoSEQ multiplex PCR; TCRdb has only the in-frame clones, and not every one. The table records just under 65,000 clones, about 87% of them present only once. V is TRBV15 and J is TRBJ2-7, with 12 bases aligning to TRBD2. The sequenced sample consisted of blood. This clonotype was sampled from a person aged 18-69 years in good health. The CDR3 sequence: CATSRDRLAGAYEQYF. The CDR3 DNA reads TGTGCCACCAGCAGAGATCGACTAGCGGGAGCGTACGAGCAGTACTTC.